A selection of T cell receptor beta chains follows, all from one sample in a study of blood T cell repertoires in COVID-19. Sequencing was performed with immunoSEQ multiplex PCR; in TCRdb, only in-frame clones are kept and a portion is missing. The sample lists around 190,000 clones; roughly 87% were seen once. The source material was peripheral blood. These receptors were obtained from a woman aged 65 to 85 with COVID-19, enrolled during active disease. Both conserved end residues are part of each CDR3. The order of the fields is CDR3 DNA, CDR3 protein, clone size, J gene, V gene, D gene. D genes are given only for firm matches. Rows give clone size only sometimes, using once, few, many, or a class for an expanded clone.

cdr3_nt: TGTGCCAGCTCACCAAGACAGGGGATGAATCAGCCCCAGCATTTT
cdr3_aa: CASSPRQGMNQPQHF
clone_size: .
j_call: TRBJ1-5
v_call: TRBV18
d_call: TRBD1

cdr3_nt: TGTGCCAGCAGTTACGGTCCGGGAAACTATGGCTACACCTTC
cdr3_aa: CASSYGPGNYGYTF
clone_size: .
j_call: TRBJ1-2
v_call: TRBV6-5
d_call: .

cdr3_nt: TGTGCCAGCAGCCACCTCCTGCCTAGCGGGAGCACAGATACGCAGTATTTT
cdr3_aa: CASSHLLPSGSTDTQYF
clone_size: .
j_call: TRBJ2-3
v_call: TRBV4-2
d_call: TRBD2

cdr3_nt: TGTGCCAGCAGCTTGGGCGCCTCCTTCTCCTACGAGCAGTACTTC
cdr3_aa: CASSLGASFSYEQYF
clone_size: .
j_call: TRBJ2-7
v_call: TRBV7-2
d_call: .

cdr3_nt: TGTGCCAGCAGCGGCGGGACTAGCGGGAAAGATACGCAGTATTTT
cdr3_aa: CASSGGTSGKDTQYF
clone_size: .
j_call: TRBJ2-3
v_call: TRBV5-4
d_call: TRBD2

cdr3_nt: TGTGCCAGCAGCTTATACGCAGGGGGCATAGAGACCCAGTACTTC
cdr3_aa: CASSLYAGGIETQYF
clone_size: .
j_call: TRBJ2-5
v_call: TRBV7-2
d_call: TRBD1

cdr3_nt: TGTGCCAGCAGTGAAGACGGTAGCTCCTACAATGAGCAGTTCTTC
cdr3_aa: CASSEDGSSYNEQFF
clone_size: .
j_call: TRBJ2-1
v_call: TRBV2
d_call: .

cdr3_nt: TGTGCCAGTAGTACCTTCCGGGACAGGGCCTCCTGGGAGCAGTACTTC
cdr3_aa: CASSTFRDRASWEQYF
clone_size: .
j_call: TRBJ2-7
v_call: TRBV19
d_call: TRBD1

cdr3_nt: TGCGCCAGCAGCTTGGTGCCGACGACTACCGGCCTCGCCGGGGAGCTGTTTTTT
cdr3_aa: CASSLVPTTTGLAGELFF
clone_size: once
j_call: TRBJ2-2
v_call: TRBV5-1
d_call: .

cdr3_nt: TGTGCCAGCAGCTTAGAACAGGCAGGCACCGGGGAGCTGTTTTTT
cdr3_aa: CASSLEQAGTGELFF
clone_size: once
j_call: TRBJ2-2
v_call: TRBV7-9
d_call: .

cdr3_nt: TGTGCCAGCAGTTCTCCCGGGACAGGGGGCTACAATGAGCAGTTCTTC
cdr3_aa: CASSSPGTGGYNEQFF
clone_size: .
j_call: TRBJ2-1
v_call: TRBV27
d_call: TRBD1

cdr3_nt: TGTGCCAGCAGTCCCAACAGGCTGATCTACGAGCAGTACTTC
cdr3_aa: CASSPNRLIYEQYF
clone_size: .
j_call: TRBJ2-7
v_call: TRBV6-2/TRBV6-3
d_call: .

cdr3_nt: TGCGCCAGCAGCCAGTGGACAAGCTCCTACGAGCAGTACTTC
cdr3_aa: CASSQWTSSYEQYF
clone_size: .
j_call: TRBJ2-7
v_call: TRBV4-3
d_call: .

cdr3_nt: TGTGCCAGCAGCTTGGCTGAGGATACGCAGTATTTT
cdr3_aa: CASSLAEDTQYF
clone_size: .
j_call: TRBJ2-3
v_call: TRBV5-5
d_call: .

cdr3_nt: TGTGCCAGCAGCAAAATCCCGGGAATCTCCTACGAGCAGTACTTC
cdr3_aa: CASSKIPGISYEQYF
clone_size: .
j_call: TRBJ2-7
v_call: TRBV21-1
d_call: .

cdr3_nt: TGTGCCAGCAGAGGGACCGGGGGCTATGGCTACACCTTC
cdr3_aa: CASRGTGGYGYTF
clone_size: .
j_call: TRBJ1-2
v_call: TRBV27
d_call: .

cdr3_nt: TGTGCCAGCAGCCTCCGCGGGCCCGTTGAGCAGTTCTTC
cdr3_aa: CASSLRGPVEQFF
clone_size: .
j_call: TRBJ2-1
v_call: TRBV3-1/TRBV3-2
d_call: .

cdr3_nt: TGTGCCAGCAGTTTAAGAATTCGGAGCGGGAGCCCCTCCTACAATGAGCAGTTCTTC
cdr3_aa: CASSLRIRSGSPSYNEQFF
clone_size: once
j_call: TRBJ2-1
v_call: TRBV27
d_call: TRBD2

cdr3_nt: TGCGCCAGCAGCCAAGGGACAGGGGGAAACTATGGCTACACCTTC
cdr3_aa: CASSQGTGGNYGYTF
clone_size: .
j_call: TRBJ1-2
v_call: TRBV4-1
d_call: TRBD1

cdr3_nt: TGTGCCAGTAGTATTTTCAAGGCAGGCTATGGCTACACCTTC
cdr3_aa: CASSIFKAGYGYTF
clone_size: .
j_call: TRBJ1-2
v_call: TRBV19
d_call: .

cdr3_nt: TGTGCCTCAGCGAGCGGGGTATATGGCTACACCTTC
cdr3_aa: CASASGVYGYTF
clone_size: .
j_call: TRBJ1-2
v_call: TRBV2
d_call: .

cdr3_nt: TGTGCCAGCAGTGAAACGGAGGCCCCTAGGGAAAAACTGTTTTTT
cdr3_aa: CASSETEAPREKLFF
clone_size: .
j_call: TRBJ1-4
v_call: TRBV6-1
d_call: .